These T cell receptor beta chains were read from a single sample in a study of CD8+ T cells in alopecia areata. Sequencing used immunoSEQ multiplex PCR; TCRdb keeps in-frame clones, though not all of them. The sample lists about 120,000 clones; 55% to 80% were seen once. The source material was CD4+ T cells sorted from blood. Receptors were obtained from a human donor in good health. Each CDR3 is given with its conserved first and last residue.

J: TRBJ2-3; length: 14; V: TRBV7-8; CDR3: CASSLAISSDTQYF
J: TRBJ1-5; length: 13; V: TRBV2; CDR3: CASSQGINQPQHF
J: TRBJ1-1; length: 16; V: TRBV4-1; CDR3: CASNPPGRRRGTEAFF
J: TRBJ2-5; length: 13; V: TRBV29-1; CDR3: CSVEKDVQETQYF
J: TRBJ1-6; length: 17; V: TRBV27; CDR3: CASSLLGPPFSNSPLHF
J: TRBJ2-3; length: 15; V: TRBV7-8; CDR3: CASSLGLSSADTQYF
J: TRBJ2-3; length: 11; V: TRBV6-1; CDR3: CASSYGQAEYF
J: TRBJ2-5; length: 15; V: TRBV2; CDR3: CASSERVGLRETQYF
J: TRBJ1-5; length: 18; V: TRBV30; CDR3: CAWDSGTGLGASNQPQHF
J: TRBJ2-7; length: 11; V: TRBV7-9; CDR3: CASSRSYEQYF
J: TRBJ1-1; length: 17; V: TRBV30; CDR3: CAWSVGQARIMNTEAFF
J: TRBJ1-6; length: 16; V: TRBV7-2; CDR3: CASSLRWTVYNSPLHF
J: TRBJ1-2; length: 15; V: TRBV5-1; CDR3: CASSYGAGANYGYTF
J: TRBJ2-5; length: 14; V: TRBV30; CDR3: CAWRGRWPGETQYF
J: TRBJ2-5; length: 14; V: TRBV5-5; CDR3: CASRPKPAQETQYF
J: TRBJ1-2; length: 11; V: TRBV15; CDR3: CATSRRDRRTF
J: TRBJ2-1; length: 14; V: TRBV30; CDR3: CAWSVTSGGTSQFF
J: TRBJ2-5; length: 14; V: TRBV2; CDR3: CASSVDRVQETQYF
J: TRBJ2-3; length: 14; V: TRBV29-1; CDR3: CSVGVSQSTDTQYF
J: TRBJ1-5; length: 14; V: TRBV15; CDR3: CATSSGQTNQPQHF
J: TRBJ2-5; length: 12; V: TRBV30; CDR3: CAWKGLGETQYF
J: TRBJ2-2; length: 15; V: TRBV25-1; CDR3: CASSGGMRGTGELFF
J: TRBJ1-1; length: 14; V: TRBV4-1; CDR3: CASRGVLKNTEAFF
J: TRBJ2-3; length: 14; V: TRBV7-9; CDR3: CASSSWTRTDTQYF
J: TRBJ1-2; length: 14; V: TRBV9; CDR3: CASSVVAQGSGYTF
J: TRBJ1-1; length: 14; V: TRBV11-2; CDR3: CASSTKGPDTEAFF
J: TRBJ1-5; length: 15; V: TRBV7-9; CDR3: CASSQGDDGNQPQHF
J: TRBJ2-2; length: 15; V: TRBV27; CDR3: CASSTRDRGPGELFF
J: TRBJ1-2; length: 14; V: TRBV6-5; CDR3: CASRPRDRVYGYTF
J: TRBJ2-2; length: 15; V: TRBV6-1; CDR3: CASYRGTVNTGELFF
J: TRBJ2-3; length: 12; V: TRBV28; CDR3: CASSPRVDTQYF
J: TRBJ1-1; length: 14; V: TRBV4-2; CDR3: CASSSRDRDSQAFF
J: TRBJ2-1; length: 14; V: TRBV11-3; CDR3: CASSGTKSYNEQFF
J: TRBJ2-3; length: 12; V: TRBV2; CDR3: CASSEDPDTQYF
J: TRBJ1-2; length: 15; V: TRBV9; CDR3: CASSPRDRGIDGYTF
J: TRBJ2-1; length: 16; V: TRBV4-1; CDR3: CASSHPTGSLVNEQFF
J: TRBJ2-5; length: 13; V: TRBV9; CDR3: CASSEGVRETQYF
J: TRBJ2-7; length: 14; V: TRBV10-3; CDR3: CAISETGVGGEQYF
J: TRBJ2-2; length: 15; V: TRBV11-1; CDR3: CASTRGLVDTGELFF
J: TRBJ1-2; length: 14; V: TRBV29-1; CDR3: CSVEAGGVNYGYTF
J: TRBJ2-5; length: 15; V: TRBV7-6; CDR3: CASSPQEVQGGTQYF
J: TRBJ1-2; length: 15; V: TRBV6-5; CDR3: CASTTGPGQGYGYTF
J: TRBJ1-2; length: 11; V: TRBV30; CDR3: CAWSEAERYTF
J: TRBJ2-5; length: 15; V: TRBV29-1; CDR3: CSVARLAGGRETQYF
J: TRBJ2-5; length: 13; V: TRBV25-1; CDR3: CASRQAVAETQYF
J: TRBJ2-6; length: 18; V: TRBV9; CDR3: CASSAHSRALSGANVLTF